This T cell receptor (beta chain) is drawn from a study of CD4 T cell repertoires in COVID-19 listed by TCRdb under 2021. The study in broad terms: To analyze cross-reactivity, the CFSE-low cells were expanded with IL-2 for approximately 10 days and then labeled again and restimulated with spike proteins from other coronaviruses. The study characterized naturally processed CD4+ T cell responses to SARS-CoV-2 spike and nucleoprotein in COVID-19-recovered individuals, using TCR Vbeta sequencing to assess clonal composition. TCR Vbeta repertoire analysis of SARS-CoV-2-reactive T cells was conducted at the subset level in a few recovered individuals. Study-wide findings and limitations: Between about 6 and 28% of SARS-CoV-2 clonotypes were also detected in secondary cultures stimulated with SARS-CoV and/or HKU1 spike, a finding consistent with cross-reactivity. Two or all three memory subsets shared several of the most expanded SARS-CoV-2-reactive clonotypes, which suggests intraclonal diversification.

The time point label corresponds to: sample from a COVID-19-recovered individual after infection. Donors were patients who had recovered from mild-to-severe COVID-19. Memory T cell samples that were not cultured were sequenced immediately after ex vivo isolation. From peripheral blood mononuclear cells, the researchers isolated CD4+ total memory, central memory, effector memory and circulating T follicular helper cells. Receptors were amplified or captured by the immunoSEQ multiplex PCR assay. The study's own analysis went as follows. Repertoire overlap between subsets was quantified using the Chao-Jaccard similarity index and counts of shared clonotypes. The table comes from immuneACCESS by way of TCRdb, which keeps in-frame sequences with V and J called. Part of the clones is missing from these tables; in studies checked, under half for an unresolved V gene and the rest for unknown reasons. The V and J calls and the clone size are those of that table, but D and trimming were determined from the DNA. The sample records tens of thousands of clones, roughly 85% of which are singletons. The ten biggest clones cover over 0.45% of the sample.

Comment on this clone: Its antigen remains unidentified. No base quality values were provided; no much bigger clone lies one nucleotide off.

The sequences come from CD4+ T cells from peripheral blood, collected after recovery from COVID-19. The TCR was taken from a human donor who had COVID-19.

The nucleotide sequence is TGTGCCACCAGCAGAGATCGTGGCAGGGTGGTTGAAGCTTTCTTT. Its coded protein is CATSRDRGRVVEAFF. This chain joins TRBV15 to TRBJ1-1; tentative D gene TRBD1, with 5 bases matching. Reading from cysteine to phenylalanine, the CDR3 counts 15 amino acids. Just CDR3 DNA is preserved here, 45 bases in frame from base 1. The germline V gene (reference sequence) supplies CDR1 LNHNV and CDR2 YYDKDF. V loses 0 bases, J loses 7 bases, and the germline ends lie 15 bases apart.